These 23 T cell receptor beta chains were all obtained from the same sample, sequenced in a study of cytomegalovirus exposure and HLA in healthy donors. Method: immunoSEQ multiplex PCR; TCRdb's copy keeps in-frame clones and lacks some. The table lists under 95,000 clones, around 90% of them singletons, with around 2.1% in the top ten. Sample: PBMCs. All receptors derive from a man under 40 in good health and CMV-seronegative.

The rearrangement uses TRBV5-1 and TRBJ1-3; TRBD1 matches at 7 bases. The CDR3 spans 16 residues. V lost 0 bases and J lost 4; bases outside the gene matches: 7. The germline gives CDR1 SGHRS, CDR2 YFSETQ. CDR3 bases: TGCGCCAGCAGCTTGGCCGGGACAGAACACGGAAACACCATATATTTT. Protein product: CASSLAGTEHGNTIYF.

This chain connects TRBV5-1 to TRBJ2-3; 15 bases align to TRBD2. The J segment lost 4 bases and the V segment lost 4 bases, leaving 4 bases of the junction unmatched. This CDR3 has 16 amino acids. Germline assignment: CDR1 SGHRS and CDR2 YFSETQ. The CDR3 DNA sequence: TGCGCCAGCAGCAAGGGACTAGCGGGGGGCTCAGATACGCAGTATTTT. Translating gives CASSKGLAGGSDTQYF.

This clone was found once. V and J are TRBV7-8 and TRBJ2-7, with TRBD1 matching 9 bases. The CDR3 length is 14 residues. The V gene's germline CDR1 is SGHVS and CDR2 FQNEAQ. V dropped 5 bases and J dropped 4; count of bases not matched to a gene: 6. CDR3 in amino acids: CASSRTGVKYEQYF. In DNA, the CDR3 is TGTGCCAGCAGCCGGACAGGGGTGAAATACGAGCAGTACTTC.

The chain has TRBV7-2 and TRBJ1-5; 7 positions match TRBD1. Per the germline V gene, CDR1 is SGHTA and CDR2 is FQGNSA. V lost 4 bases to trimming and J lost 6 bases; unmatched junction nucleotides: 6. The CDR3 has 14 residues. This chain's CDR3 is CASSWDSVFQPQHF. The CDR3 coding sequence is TGTGCCAGCAGCTGGGACAGTGTTTTTCAGCCCCAGCATTTT.

The V call is TRBV15, the J call TRBJ1-2, with a weak D call TRBD1 (5 bases). The germline V gene encodes CDR1 LNHNV and CDR2 YYDKDF (reference sequence). V lost 0 bases, J lost 2 bases, and 10 bases lay in between. The CDR3 contains 15 residues. The DNA for the CDR3 is TGTGCCACCAGCAGAGAAGTCGGACAAAACTATGGCTACACCTTC. The encoded protein is CATSREVGQNYGYTF.

The chain couples TRBV5-1 to TRBJ2-7; possible D gene TRBD1, 6 bases. Germline CDR1 reads SGHRS; CDR2 reads YFSETQ. CDR3 length equals 16 residues. The germline V and J ends were trimmed by 3 bases and 6 bases, with 22 bases remaining between them. The CDR3 region is CASSSGTGFDVSEQYF. Here the CDR3 DNA reads TGCGCCAGCAGCTCGGGAACAGGGTTTGATGTGTCCGAGCAGTACTTC. The whole variable domain, filled in from reference TRBV5-1 and TRBJ2-7, reads KAGVTQTPRYLIKTRGQQVTLSCSPISGHRSVSWYQQTPGQGLQFLFEYFSETQRNKGNFPGRFSGRQFSNSRSEMNVSTLELGDSALYLCASSSGTGFDVSEQYFGPGTRLTVT.

This sequence joins TRBV27 and TRBJ1-1; no firm D call. Trimming removed 0 bases from V and 5 bases from J, with 7 bases in between. Germline assignment: CDR1 MNHEY and CDR2 SMNVEV (reference sequence). The CDR3 sequence is 13 residues long. CDR3 coding DNA: TGTGCCAGCAGTTTATCTGAGGGAACTGAAGCTTTCTTT. Protein: CASSLSEGTEAFF.

A single count supports this clone. The chain has TRBV27 and TRBJ1-1; D remains ambiguous. V gave up 6 bases and J gave up 2 bases, with 10 bases separating them. Germline CDR1 and CDR2: MNHEY and SMNVEV (reference sequence). The CDR3 sequence is 13 residues long. The CDR3, as DNA: TGTGCCAGCAGATACGAGATTAACACTGAAGCTTTCTTT. Translating gives CASRYEINTEAFF.

V gene TRBV5-4 combines with J gene TRBJ2-5; 8 bases match TRBD1. This CDR3 region has 15 residues. V was pared by 6 bases and J by 5 bases, with 12 bases of the junction left unmatched. CDR1 and CDR2 (germline): SGHNT, YYREEE (reference sequence). The chain's CDR3 is CASTTKTQGDETQYF. The CDR3, as DNA: TGTGCCAGCACCACCAAAACACAGGGGGACGAGACCCAGTACTTC.

The chain couples TRBV6-5 to TRBJ1-6; D remains unclear. The germline gives CDR1 MNHEY, CDR2 SVGAGI. Trimming left V 7 bases short and J 10 bases short, with 14 bases between. This CDR3 has 13 residues. CDR3 coding DNA: TGTGCCAGCACCTCAGGCGAAGGATCACCCCTCCACTTT. This codes for CASTSGEGSPLHF.

This chain connects TRBV19 to TRBJ2-7, with D tentatively TRBD1 (5 bases). CDR3 length: 14 residues. V lost 3 bases to trimming and J lost 3 bases, with 12 bases between them. Germline assignment: CDR1 LNHDA and CDR2 SQIVND (reference sequence). CDR3 region: CASSITGVGYEQYF. The CDR3 DNA reads as TGTGCCAGTAGTATTACAGGAGTGGGCTACGAGCAGTACTTC.

The chain has TRBV18 and TRBJ1-3; weak D call: TRBD1 (5 bases). Between the trimmed V and J ends, which lost 4 bases and 2 bases, there was a span of 12 bases. Germline assignment: CDR1 KGHSH and CDR2 LQKENI. The CDR3 is 15 amino acids. The CDR3 DNA reads as TGTGCCAGCTCACGGGACTCGGGCACTGGAAACACCATATATTTT. This encodes CASSRDSGTGNTIYF.

V gene TRBV19 combines with J gene TRBJ2-1; tentative D call: TRBD2 (5 bases). This CDR3 spans 14 amino acids. In germline, CDR1 is LNHDA, CDR2 SQIVND (reference sequence). Trimming left V 3 bases short and J 7 bases short, with 13 bases between. CDR3 DNA: TGTGCCAGTAGTATCCTCTATACTAGTAATGAGCAGTTCTTC. Its protein is CASSILYTSNEQFF.

This chain links TRBV29-1 with TRBJ2-1, with 7 bases aligning to TRBD1. The trim removed 7 bases at V and 9 bases at J, leaving 15 bases unmatched. Germline assignment: CDR1 SQVTM and CDR2 ANQGSEA. CDR3 length: 14 residues. CDR3 nucleotide sequence: TGCAGCGCCTACCGGGACAGCGATTATGGTGAGCAGTTCTTC. Its protein is CSAYRDSDYGEQFF.

V and J are TRBV5-1 and TRBJ2-7; 7 nucleotides agree with TRBD1. Germline CDR1 and CDR2: SGHRS and YFSETQ. This CDR3 is 15 amino acids long. Trimming at V came to 0 bases and at J to 1 base, leaving 4 bases not matched to a gene. The CDR3 loop reads CASSLGDRVSYEQYF. Here the CDR3 DNA reads TGCGCCAGCAGCTTGGGAGACAGGGTTTCCTACGAGCAGTACTTC. Supplemented by reference TRBV5-1 and TRBJ2-7, the full variable domain reads KAGVTQTPRYLIKTRGQQVTLSCSPISGHRSVSWYQQTPGQGLQFLFEYFSETQRNKGNFPGRFSGRQFSNSRSEMNVSTLELGDSALYLCASSLGDRVSYEQYFGPGTRLTVT.

The V call is TRBV27, the J call TRBJ2-7; TRBD1 matches at 9 bases. V was pared by 6 bases and J by 3 bases, with 12 bases of the junction left unmatched. CDR1 MNHEY and CDR2 SMNVEV come from the germline V gene (reference sequence). The CDR3 covers 16 residues. CDR3 nucleotide sequence: TGTGCCAGCAGCCCCCTTCTGGGACAGGGTCTCTACGAGCAGTACTTC. It specifies CASSPLLGQGLYEQYF.

V gene TRBV11-2 combines with J gene TRBJ1-6; the D gene is possibly TRBD1 (6 bases). Germline CDR1 and CDR2: SGHAT and FQNNGV. V lost 4 bases to trimming and J lost 5 bases, with 9 bases between them. CDR3 length: 14 residues. CDR3 protein: CASSSYRDNSPLHF. CDR3 in DNA: TGTGCCAGCAGCTCGTACAGGGATAATTCACCCCTCCACTTT. The full variable domain, rest sourced from reference TRBV11-2 and TRBJ1-6, is EAGVAQSPRYKIIEKRQSVAFWCNPISGHATLYWYQQILGQGPKLLIQFQNNGVVDDSQLPKDRFSAERLKGVDSTLKIQPAKLEDSAVYLCASSSYRDNSPLHFGNGTRLTVT.

The chain employs TRBV18 and TRBJ2-5; 7 bases are shared with TRBD2. The V gene end was trimmed by 0 bases and the J gene end by 3 bases; junction bases not matched to a gene: 4. CDR1 is KGHSH, CDR2 LQKENI, per germline. The CDR3 has 15 amino acids. The CDR3 DNA reads as TGTGCCAGCTCACCACCCGCGGGGGTAAAAGAGACCCAGTACTTC. This sequence encodes CASSPPAGVKETQYF.

This clone was observed a few times. The chain couples TRBV6-6 to TRBJ1-2; tentatively, D is TRBD1 (5 bases). The CDR3 runs to 16 residues. CDR1 is MNHNY, CDR2 SVGAGI, per germline (reference sequence). The V gene lost 2 bases and the J gene lost 14 bases, with 27 bases spanning the gap. Written as DNA, the CDR3 is TGTGCCAGCAGTTACATTAAGAGTGGGGGGACGGAGGCTAAGACCTTC. Its protein product is CASSYIKSGGTEAKTF.

The chain uses TRBV27 and TRBJ2-2; D unclear. The CDR3 has 13 amino acids. The germline V gene encodes CDR1 MNHEY and CDR2 SMNVEV (reference sequence). V lost 1 base, J lost 6 bases, and 6 bases lay in between. The CDR3 region has the DNA TGTGCCAGCAGTTTATTCCGAGCCGGGGAGCTGTTTTTT. This translates into CASSLFRAGELFF.

The chain links TRBV4-2 to TRBJ1-5; D gene ambiguous. The germline V gene has CDR1 LGHNA and CDR2 YNFKEQ. This CDR3 has 15 amino acids. V was cut by 0 bases and J by 5 bases, with 11 bases left in between. The CDR3 sequence: CASSQDVAQYQPQHF. The DNA of the CDR3 is TGTGCCAGCAGCCAAGACGTGGCACAGTATCAGCCCCAGCATTTT.

The V call is TRBV5-1, the J call TRBJ1-1; D gene unclear. Per the germline V gene, CDR1 is SGHRS and CDR2 is YFSETQ. Deletions cut 0 bases from V and 0 bases from J, with 9 bases between. This CDR3 is 15 amino acids long. CDR3 amino acids: CASSLAGNLNTEAFF. The CDR3 DNA is TGCGCCAGCAGCTTGGCCGGGAACCTGAACACTGAAGCTTTCTTT.

The V gene is TRBV12-2, the J gene TRBJ2-3; the table assigns TRBD2, which was not confirmed against the DNA. TRBV12-2 is labeled a pseudogene. The CDR3 loop spans 17 amino acids. The CDR3 sequence: CASRLEGPSGLTDTQYF. As DNA, the CDR3 is TGTGCAAGTCGCTTAGAGGGCCCTAGCGGCCTCACAGATACGCAGTATTTT.